This T cell receptor beta chain comes out of a study of technical replicates of blood from a handful of donors. CDR3 length equals 13 residues. Germline V gene sequence: CDR1 SGHTA, CDR2 FQGTGA. V lost 3 bases and J lost 6, with 11 bases in between. TCRdb keeps only in-frame clones here, not all; method: immunoSEQ multiplex PCR. The table shows more than 65,000 clones, with about 97% occurring only once. The sequence derives from a human donor in good health. Sequences were obtained from T cells isolated from PBMCs. The chain has TRBV7-3 and TRBJ1-1; D is ambiguous. CDR3 sequence: CASSFGGSAEAFF. The CDR3 region has the DNA TGTGCCAGCAGCTTCGGCGGCTCGGCTGAAGCTTTCTTT. Together with reference TRBV7-3 and TRBJ1-1, the CDR3 gives the full variable domain: GAGVSQTPSNKVTEKGKYVELRCDPISGHTALYWYRQSLGQGPEFLIYFQGTGAADDSGLPNDRFFAVRPEGSVSTLKIQRTERGDSAVYLCASSFGGSAEAFFGQGTRLTVV.